This TCR delta chain originates from a study of γδ T cells in repeated Plasmodium falciparum infection. This clone was seen only a few times. TCRdb's protein, taken from a much larger clone, differs from this DNA's translation at residue 7, likely owing to a read error; the protein displayed comes from the DNA. Flow sorting of PBMC yielded separate Vgamma9/Vdelta2+ and Vdelta2-negative gammadelta T cell populations for bulk repertoire analysis. TCRdb redid the clone calls on the multiplex PCR reads with CATT. The sample records 80,000 to 95,000 delta-chain clones, almost 1.5% being singletons. CDR3 length: 19 residues. V was pared by 0 bases and J by 2 bases, with 8 bases of the junction left unmatched. CDR1 GEAIGNYY and CDR2 EKD come from the germline V gene.

V usage is TRDV2 and J usage is TRDJ3; 8 bases align to TRDD3. Because TCRdb records no J gene, it was assigned here through a match of the DNA to germline. The sample was gamma-delta T cells from blood. The receptor was derived from a pool of human donors (malaria-infected and uninfected, not separated). CDR3 in amino acids: CACDTLAGDSPWDTRQMFF. The CDR3 DNA reads TGTGCCTGTGACACCCTAGCGGGGGATAGTCCCTGGGACACCCGACAGATGTTTTTC.